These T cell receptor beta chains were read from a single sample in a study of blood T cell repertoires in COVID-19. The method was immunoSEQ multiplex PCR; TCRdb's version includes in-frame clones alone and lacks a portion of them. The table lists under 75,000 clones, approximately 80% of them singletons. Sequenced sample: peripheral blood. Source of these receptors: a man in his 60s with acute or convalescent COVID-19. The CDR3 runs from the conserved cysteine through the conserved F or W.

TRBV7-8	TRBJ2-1	CASSLRGYEQFF
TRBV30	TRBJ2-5	CALGQISQETQYF
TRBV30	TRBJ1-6	CAWTLRQGFVPNSPLHF
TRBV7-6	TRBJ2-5	CASTGAGGPGETQYF
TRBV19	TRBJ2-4	CASSIPRGGTKNIQYF
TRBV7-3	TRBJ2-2	CASSPGQRNTGELFF
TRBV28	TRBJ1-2	CASSSGATDIPPNYGYTF
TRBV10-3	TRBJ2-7	CAISDDNSGGVPYEQYF
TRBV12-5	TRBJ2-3	CASGRGGDTDTQYF
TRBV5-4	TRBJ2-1	CASSLRQGVYNEQFF
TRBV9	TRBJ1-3	CASSVDRGLSGNTIYF
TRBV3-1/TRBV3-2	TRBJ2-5	CASSLAGIQETQYF